This record covers a single T cell receptor (beta chain). What it binds is unknown. This sample stems from a study of CD8+ T cells in alopecia areata. For the study at large: Disease severity was quantified as SALT score of affected scalp area.

Sequencing used cDNA as its template, made by extracting RNA and reverse transcribing it. Sequencing used immunoSEQ multiplex PCR; TCRdb keeps in-frame clones, though not all of them. This table has around 100,000 clones, about two thirds appearing once. The trim removed 3 bases at V and 4 bases at J, leaving 12 bases unmatched. Germline values: CDR1 KGHSH, CDR2 LQKENI. The CDR3 runs to 17 residues. Points from the study as a whole: Numerous clones, expanded in lesions, remained in scalp and blood during tofacitinib.

As for treatment: oral pan-JAK inhibitor, 5-10 mg twice daily. This receptor was obtained from a human donor with alopecia areata. The material was CD8+ T cells sorted from blood, obtained at approximately week 42, from a patient treated with tofacitinib. The chain uses TRBV18 and TRBJ2-1; 7 bases are a match to TRBD1. The CDR3 DNA reads as TGTGCCAGCTCACCTCGTCCTCCGGGACAGTATTACAATGAGCAGTTCTTC. This codes for CASSPRPPGQYYNEQFF.